The 25 T cell receptor beta chains below were found in one sample sequenced in a study of blood T cell repertoires in COVID-19. Repertoires were generated with immunoSEQ multiplex PCR, while TCRdb's copy carries only in-frame clones and drops some. The profile covers about 380,000 clones, with around 85% appearing a single time and approximately 3.7% taken by the ten largest. Material for sequencing was peripheral blood. The receptors originated from a woman in her late teens or twenties with acute or convalescent COVID-19.

V is TRBV2 and J is TRBJ1-2; the match to TRBD1 covers 9 bases. The CDR3 has 15 amino acids. Looked up from germline, CDR1 is SNHLY and CDR2 is FYNNEI. V lost 2 bases to trimming and J lost 5 bases; unmatched junction nucleotides: 6. The CDR3 DNA reads as TGTGCCAGCAGTGAATTGGGACAGGGAAAGTATGGCTACACCTTC. Translating gives CASSELGQGKYGYTF.

The chain recombines TRBV29-1 with TRBJ2-2, with D possibly matching TRBD2 (7 bases). This CDR3 has 19 residues. Trimming removed 3 bases from V and 3 bases from J, with 26 bases in between. Germline V CDR1 and CDR2: SQVTM, ANQGSEA. Here the CDR3 DNA reads TGCAGCGTTGATGGCCCTTTTGAGGGGGGGAAGGGGTACACCGGGGAGCTGTTTTTT. Residues: CSVDGPFEGGKGYTGELFF.

The CDR3 bases are TGTGCCAGCAGTCGGGACAGGCCCTCTAATCAGCCCCAGCATTTT. The encoded protein is CASSRDRPSNQPQHF. V usage is TRBV2 and J usage is TRBJ1-5; 8 bases are shared with TRBD1. The ends lost 5 bases at V and 4 bases at J; junction bases unmatched: 7. CDR3 length equals 15 residues. From germline, CDR1 is SNHLY and CDR2 FYNNEI.

This chain joins TRBV2 and TRBJ1-5; 8 bases fit TRBD1. Germline CDR1 SNHLY, CDR2 FYNNEI. The CDR3 contains 15 residues. V was clipped by 4 bases and J by 4 bases; unmatched bases: 6. CDR3 nucleotide sequence: TGTGCCAGCAGTGTTCTGGGACAGGAAAATCAGCCCCAGCATTTT. The encoded protein is CASSVLGQENQPQHF.

This rearrangement joins TRBV4-1 to TRBJ2-7; no definite D call. Germline V gene lookup returns CDR1 MGHRA and CDR2 YSYEKL. Trimming removed 2 bases from V and 4 bases from J, with 12 bases in between. This CDR3 comprises 14 residues. The CDR3 DNA reads TGCGCCAGCAGCCAATCCGTTCTCTTTTACGAGCAGTACTTC. Protein sequence: CASSQSVLFYEQYF.

The chain employs TRBV27 and TRBJ2-5; a weak D match, TRBD2 (6 bases). CDR3 size: 12 residues. V lost 5 bases and J lost 5, with 9 bases in between. Germline values: CDR1 MNHEY, CDR2 SMNVEV (reference sequence). The CDR3 nucleotides are TGTGCCAGCAGTAGGGCGGGGGAGACCCAGTACTTC. It codes for CASSRAGETQYF.

This chain links TRBV11-2 with TRBJ2-7, with 8 bases aligning to TRBD1. J lost 3 bases, V lost 1 base, and 5 bases had no gene match. CDR1 and CDR2 (germline): SGHAT, FQNNGV. This CDR3 contains 15 residues. The CDR3 sequence is CASSLVSGQDYEQYF. DNA for the CDR3: TGTGCCAGCAGCTTAGTATCGGGACAGGACTACGAGCAGTACTTC.

The CDR3 nucleotides read TGTGCCAGCAGCTTTGGGCCCTCTAGCGGACCAGGAGATACGCAGTATTTT. It translates to CASSFGPSSGPGDTQYF. This chain connects TRBV5-5 to TRBJ2-3, with 7 positions matching TRBD2. The germline V gene encodes CDR1 SGHKS and CDR2 YYEKEE (reference sequence). Trimming cost V 2 bases and J 5 bases; bases outside gene matches: 14. The CDR3 spans 17 residues.

The V call is TRBV15, the J call TRBJ1-2; 9 bases fit TRBD1. Germline CDR1 reads LNHNV; CDR2 reads YYDKDF (reference sequence). The CDR3 is 14 amino acids. With V trimmed by 1 base and J by 8 bases, 5 bases remained unmatched. As DNA, the CDR3 is TGTGCCACCAGCAGAGGCGGACAGGGGATGGGCTACACCTTC. This gives the protein CATSRGGQGMGYTF.

The CDR3 here is CAWRTSPTGRTYEQYF. The CDR3 DNA is TGTGCCTGGAGGACGTCCCCGACTGGAAGAACCTACGAGCAGTACTTC. The chain combines TRBV30 with TRBJ2-7, with no clear D. The CDR3 has 16 amino acids. Looked up from germline, CDR1 is GTSNPN and CDR2 is SVGIG (reference sequence). Trimming removed 3 bases from V and 2 bases from J, with 20 bases in between.

The chain carries TRBV12-3 or TRBV12-4 and TRBJ1-1, with TRBD1 as a possible D gene (5 bases). Trimming shortened V by 5 bases and J by 1 base, and 8 bases separated the two germline ends. The CDR3 spans 13 residues. The CDR3 loop is CASSRQPNTEAFF. The CDR3 DNA sequence: TGTGCCAGCAGTCGACAGCCGAACACTGAAGCTTTCTTT.

The chain is built from TRBV4-2 and TRBJ1-1; D is unclear. Per germline, CDR1 LGHNA and CDR2 YNFKEQ. Trimming pared 3 bases from V and 5 bases from J, leaving 7 bases between. The CDR3 sequence is 12 residues long. Here the CDR3 reads CASSHPGTEAFF. Here the CDR3 DNA reads TGTGCCAGCAGCCACCCGGGAACTGAAGCTTTCTTT.

The chain carries TRBV12-3 or TRBV12-4 and TRBJ1-1; 9 positions agree with TRBD1. The CDR3 contains 11 residues. With 6 bases clipped from V and 11 bases from J, the junction kept 4 bases outside the gene matches. The CDR3 loop reads CASRHGQGAFF. The CDR3 bases are TGTGCCAGCAGGCATGGACAGGGGGCTTTCTTT.

A few counts support this clone. The V call is TRBV29-1, the J call TRBJ2-3; TRBD2 matches 12 bases. CDR1 is SQVTM and CDR2 is ANQGSEA in the germline V gene. The CDR3 is made up of 16 amino acids. V was pared by 4 bases and J by 3 bases, with 8 bases of the junction left unmatched. The CDR3 DNA sequence: TGCAGCGTTGGGGGCGGACTAGCGGGGCAAACAGATACGCAGTATTTT. Its translation is CSVGGGLAGQTDTQYF.

The rearrangement joins TRBV5-1 to TRBJ1-1, with 10 nucleotides matching TRBD1. There are 16 residues in the CDR3. With V trimmed by 1 base and J by 4 bases, 7 bases remained unmatched. Germline CDR1 is SGHRS and CDR2 is YFSETQ. The CDR3 loop reads CASSLTSTGGFTEAFF. Here the CDR3 DNA reads TGCGCCAGCAGCTTGACATCGACAGGGGGCTTCACTGAAGCTTTCTTT.

V gene TRBV25-1 combines with J gene TRBJ2-5; TRBD2 agrees at 8 bases. The CDR3 has 18 amino acids. The germline V gene encodes CDR1 MGHDK and CDR2 SYGVNS. Trimming cost V 6 bases and J 2 bases; bases outside gene matches: 17. CDR3 bases: TGTGCCAGCAGCCAGATCGACGGGGGGGACCTTCATCAAGAGACCCAGTACTTC. Residues: CASSQIDGGDLHQETQYF.

This chain uses TRBV27 with TRBJ1-4, with D uncertain. Trimming took 8 bases from V and 4 from J, leaving 14 bases between them. Germline CDR1 is MNHEY and CDR2 is SMNVEV (reference sequence). CDR3 length: 14 residues. The CDR3: CASGPGGRNEKLFF. The CDR3 bases are TGTGCCAGCGGACCCGGAGGTCGTAATGAAAAACTGTTTTTT. The entire variable domain, with the rest obtained from reference TRBV27 and TRBJ1-4, is as follows: EAQVTQNPRYLITVTGKKLTVTCSQNMNHEYMSWYRQDPGLGLRQIYYSMNVEVTDKGDVPEGYKVSRKEKRNFPLILESPSPNQTSLYFCASGPGGRNEKLFFGSGTQLSVL.

J is TRBJ1-2 and V is TRBV4-1, with 7 bases fitting TRBD1. Trimming took 5 bases from V and 2 from J; bases not matched to a gene: 8. Germline V lookup: CDR1 MGHRA, CDR2 YSYEKL. The CDR3 is 15 amino acids. The CDR3 nucleotides are TGCGCCAGCAGCGAAAGTGACAGGGTCAACTATGGCTACACCTTC. Residues: CASSESDRVNYGYTF.

The chain has TRBV6-5 and TRBJ1-5, with D possibly matching TRBD1 (6 bases). The CDR3 contains 13 residues. Trimming took 1 base from V and 6 from J, leaving 7 bases between them. Germline assignment: CDR1 MNHEY and CDR2 SVGAGI. The CDR3 region is CASSYFRGQPQHF. DNA for the CDR3: TGTGCCAGCAGTTACTTCAGGGGTCAGCCCCAGCATTTT.

The chain recombines TRBV7-7 with TRBJ2-7, with D possibly being TRBD1 (6 bases). Germline CDR1 reads SSHAT; CDR2 reads FNYEAQ (reference sequence). V dropped 5 bases and J dropped 1 base, with 12 bases sitting between them. This CDR3 spans 14 amino acids. The CDR3 protein is CASSADDRSYEQYF. CDR3 nucleotides: TGTGCCAGCAGCGCCGATGACAGGTCCTACGAGCAGTACTTC.

V gene TRBV7-6 combines with J gene TRBJ2-7, with TRBD1 matching 8 bases. Trimming cost V 4 bases and J 6 bases; bases outside gene matches: 11. The length of the CDR3 is 15 residues. In germline, CDR1 is SGHVS, CDR2 FNYEAQ. The DNA for the CDR3 is TGTGCCAGCAGCTACTCGTCGGACAGGGAAAGCGAGCAGTACTTC. Its translation is CASSYSSDRESEQYF.

The chain combines TRBV9 with TRBJ2-2, with D possibly matching TRBD1 (6 bases). The V and J ends lost 5 bases and 6 bases respectively, with 8 bases between them. This CDR3 comprises 12 residues. Germline V gene lookup returns CDR1 SGDLS and CDR2 YYNGEE. The CDR3 nucleotides are TGTGCCAGCAGTGGGACATCCGGGGAGCTGTTTTTT. Protein sequence: CASSGTSGELFF.

The chain is built from TRBV7-2 and TRBJ2-3, with D maybe TRBD2 (6 bases). The V end lost 3 bases, the J end lost 2 bases, and 15 bases lay between the germline ends. Germline V gene sequence: CDR1 SGHTA, CDR2 FQGNSA. The CDR3 spans 16 residues. For the CDR3, the DNA is TGTGCCAGCAGCTTGAGGGACTGGGGTGACACAGATACGCAGTATTTT. Translated: CASSLRDWGDTDTQYF. The whole variable domain, filled in from reference TRBV7-2 and TRBJ2-3, reads GAGVSQSPSNKVTEKGKDVELRCDPISGHTALYWYRQSLGQGLEFLIYFQGNSAPDKSGLPSDRFSAERTGGSVSTLTIQRTQQEDSAVYLCASSLRDWGDTDTQYFGPGTRLTVL.

CDR3 amino acids: CASSEKAGGPSLETQYF. The CDR3 bases are TGCGCCAGCAGTGAAAAGGCGGGAGGGCCCTCCCTAGAGACCCAGTACTTC. V and J are TRBV10-1 and TRBJ2-5, with 9 bases aligning to TRBD2. The V segment lost 3 bases and the J segment 4 bases; nucleotides outside the gene matches: 12. Germline CDR1 and CDR2: WNHNN and SYGVQD (reference sequence). The CDR3 spans 17 residues.

CDR3 protein: CASLTSGGDGDTQYF. The CDR3 bases are TGTGCCAGCCTGACTAGCGGGGGAGATGGAGATACGCAGTATTTT. The rearrangement joins TRBV18 to TRBJ2-3; TRBD2 agrees at 12 bases. CDR1 and CDR2 from the germline V gene are KGHSH and LQKENI. CDR3 length: 15 residues. The trim removed 8 bases at V and 5 bases at J, leaving 8 bases unmatched.